The rows below give T cell receptor beta chains drawn from one sample of a study of T cell responses to AZD1222 COVID-19 vaccine. Sequencing was performed with immunoSEQ multiplex PCR; in TCRdb, only in-frame clones are kept and a portion is missing. Among 30,000 to 35,000 clones listed, approximately 78% were seen once. The sample was peripheral blood, taken 28 days after the second AZD1222 dose. Receptors were obtained from an adult who received the AZD1222 COVID-19 vaccine. The conserved cysteine and the conserved F or W are not part of the CDR3 here. Each record gives: J gene, V gene, CDR3 protein.

j_gene: TRBJ2-3
v_gene: TRBV7-3
CDR3aa: ASSPTGGPDTQY

j_gene: TRBJ1-2
v_gene: TRBV7-9
CDR3aa: ASSLVGGRNYGYT

j_gene: TRBJ1-1
v_gene: TRBV6-2/TRBV6-3
CDR3aa: ASSDQGSGTEAF

j_gene: TRBJ1-1
v_gene: TRBV19
CDR3aa: ATKPVWMNTEAF

j_gene: TRBJ2-2
v_gene: TRBV19
CDR3aa: ASKNQGNTGELF

j_gene: TRBJ1-5
v_gene: TRBV19
CDR3aa: ASRTGSSNQPQH

j_gene: TRBJ1-3
v_gene: TRBV3-1/TRBV3-2
CDR3aa: ASSRQASSGNTIY

j_gene: TRBJ2-2
v_gene: TRBV7-3
CDR3aa: ASSLTVGLPTGELF

j_gene: TRBJ2-7
v_gene: TRBV28
CDR3aa: ASRDDSDEQY

j_gene: TRBJ1-1
v_gene: TRBV27
CDR3aa: ASSLNRATEAF

j_gene: TRBJ2-7
v_gene: TRBV5-1
CDR3aa: ASSDSSGGYHEQY

j_gene: TRBJ2-1
v_gene: TRBV20-1
CDR3aa: SASVAGNLNNEQF

j_gene: TRBJ1-1
v_gene: TRBV7-2
CDR3aa: ASSYQGNTEAF

j_gene: TRBJ2-3
v_gene: TRBV3-1/TRBV3-2
CDR3aa: ASSRPLGRGADTQY

j_gene: TRBJ2-1
v_gene: TRBV11-2
CDR3aa: ATRVGGGMYNEQF

j_gene: TRBJ1-2
v_gene: TRBV12-5
CDR3aa: ASGSGRGYLGYT

j_gene: TRBJ2-5
v_gene: TRBV27
CDR3aa: ASSRGQGPQETQY

j_gene: TRBJ1-6
v_gene: TRBV5-1
CDR3aa: ASSDSYNSPLH

j_gene: TRBJ1-2
v_gene: TRBV28
CDR3aa: ASSFGHYGYT

j_gene: TRBJ2-3
v_gene: TRBV19
CDR3aa: ASRKGQAEGDTQY

j_gene: TRBJ1-3
v_gene: TRBV12-5
CDR3aa: ASGLVLGDGQLSGNTIY

j_gene: TRBJ1-2
v_gene: TRBV7-2
CDR3aa: ASSLDDRAVNYGYT

j_gene: TRBJ1-1
v_gene: TRBV12-3/TRBV12-4
CDR3aa: ASSLGLNTEAF

j_gene: TRBJ1-1
v_gene: TRBV27
CDR3aa: ASSLNRATEAF

j_gene: TRBJ2-2
v_gene: TRBV7-9
CDR3aa: ASSFETGELF

j_gene: TRBJ1-4
v_gene: TRBV5-5
CDR3aa: ASSLVVIQDDEKLF

j_gene: TRBJ2-5
v_gene: TRBV5-6
CDR3aa: ASSLQGAKETQY

j_gene: TRBJ2-3
v_gene: TRBV9
CDR3aa: ASSGGTTRDTQY

j_gene: TRBJ1-4
v_gene: TRBV5-8
CDR3aa: ASSSIQGEKLF

j_gene: TRBJ2-3
v_gene: TRBV5-8
CDR3aa: ASSLGRDFSTDTQY

j_gene: TRBJ1-6
v_gene: TRBV30
CDR3aa: AWTRVDSPLH

j_gene: TRBJ1-4
v_gene: TRBV5-1
CDR3aa: ASSRQGTSTNEKLF

j_gene: TRBJ2-5
v_gene: TRBV11-3
CDR3aa: ASSPSGRGETQY

j_gene: TRBJ2-1
v_gene: TRBV19
CDR3aa: ASSAYRQSSTGNEQF

j_gene: TRBJ1-3
v_gene: TRBV7-2
CDR3aa: ASSLGGTVSGNTIY

j_gene: TRBJ2-2
v_gene: TRBV7-2
CDR3aa: ASSALAGGSVGELF

j_gene: TRBJ2-3
v_gene: TRBV11-2
CDR3aa: ASSPLAAVDTQY